This record looks at one TCR beta chain sequence and its context. Its target is not known. With a J-beta primer mix and a sample-barcoded 5' primer, a second PCR ran roughly 6 to 11 cycles. TCRdb reprocessed the 5' RACE reads with MiXCR, giving one entry per CDR3 protein. The data hold 270,000 or so distinct CDR3 sequences, with 27% observed a single time. CDR1 is LGHDT and CDR2 is YNNKEL in the germline V gene (reference sequence). This CDR3 comprises 16 residues. V was clipped by 1 base and J by 2 bases; unmatched bases: 4. This entry comes from a study of blood T cells in healthy people across ages. Study-level results: Observed TCR beta diversity per million T cells went down as age went up. This fall followed a roughly linear course with age.

The TCR comes from a woman in her sixties or seventies in good health. The gene calls are TRBV3-1 and TRBJ2-5; 10 bases agree with TRBD2. Sequenced material: blood. Here the CDR3 DNA reads TGTGCCAGCAGCCAAGGGATAGCGGGAGGACAAGAGACCCAGTACTTC. Protein: CASSQGIAGGQETQYF.